Each of the 28 T cell receptor beta chains below was sequenced from the same sample in a study of glioma-infiltrating T cells. Amplification of TCR alpha and beta CDR3 regions from RNA used iRepertoire nested multiplex PCR. TCRdb independently ran MiXCR on the multiplex PCR reads; one entry per CDR3 protein. This table has about 130,000 distinct CDR3 sequences, roughly 25% appearing once. The sequenced sample consisted of glioma tissue, nonneoplastic brain tissue, or PBMCs (not recorded which). The receptors shown here come from a human donor with low-grade glioma or glioblastoma, undergoing nonglioma brain surgery, or in good health (not recorded which).

This clonotype was recorded a few times. The J gene is TRBJ2-3, the V gene TRBV5-1, with 12 bases matching TRBD2. Trimming cost V 2 bases and J 4 bases; bases outside gene matches: 11. Germline loops: CDR1 SGHRS, CDR2 YFSETQ. CDR3 length equals 18 residues. In DNA, the CDR3 is TGCGCCAGCAGCTTCAAACTAGCGGGAGGCGGCCCCCCAGATACGCAGTATTTT. This codes for CASSFKLAGGGPPDTQYF.

Remarks on this clonotype: This may arise from a read error, as a much more abundant clone is one base away. This chain links TRBV4-1 with TRBJ2-3; D possibly corresponds to TRBD2 (5 bases). This CDR3 contains 14 residues. Germline lookup yields CDR1 MGHRA and CDR2 YSYEKL. The CDR3 DNA sequence: TGCGCCAGCAGCCCCCGGCCGGAGGCAGATATGCAGTATTTT. It specifies CASSPRPEADMQYF.

This clonotype has a count of ten or more. This chain joins TRBV6-1 and TRBJ1-2, with 9 positions matching TRBD1. The CDR3 loop spans 14 amino acids. V lost 1 base, J lost 4 bases, and 1 base stayed unmatched. The V gene's germline CDR1 is MNHNS and CDR2 SASEGT. The CDR3 is CASSEEGQGYGYTF. The CDR3 DNA is TGTGCCAGCAGTGAAGAGGGACAGGGCTATGGCTACACCTTC.

This clonotype was seen a handful of times. The chain recombines TRBV5-4 with TRBJ2-3, with 11 bases matching TRBD2. J gave up 1 base and V 4 bases, and 8 bases lay outside the gene matches. This CDR3 is 17 amino acids long. The germline V gene has CDR1 SGHNT and CDR2 YYREEE (reference sequence). Here the CDR3 reads CASSGATSGTGTDTQYF. CDR3 bases: TGTGCCAGCAGCGGGGCGACTAGCGGGACGGGCACAGATACGCAGTATTTT.

This clonotype has at least ten counts. The genes are TRBV7-2 and TRBJ1-2; TRBD1 aligns across 9 bases. The ends lost 1 base at V and 3 bases at J; junction bases unmatched: 9. Looked up from germline, CDR1 is SGHTA and CDR2 is FQGNSA. This CDR3 spans 17 amino acids. The CDR3 region is CASSLGGSRDRDYGYTF. As DNA, the CDR3 is TGTGCCAGCAGCTTAGGAGGTTCAAGGGACAGGGACTATGGCTACACCTTC.

The chain recombines TRBV7-2 with TRBJ1-2; 9 bases are shared with TRBD1. CDR3 length equals 15 residues. V lost 4 bases to trimming and J lost 4 bases; unmatched junction nucleotides: 7. The V gene's germline CDR1 is SGHTA and CDR2 FQGNSA. Written as DNA, the CDR3 is TGTGCCAGCAGCTCCACAGGGGGCGCTGGCTATGGCTACACCTTC. Translation gives CASSSTGGAGYGYTF.

As regards this clonotype: A much larger clone is a single base away; this may be a read error. The chain recombines TRBV4-1 with TRBJ1-2; a possible D gene is TRBD1 (5 bases). This CDR3 comprises 15 residues. CDR1 is MGHRA and CDR2 is YSYEKL in the germline V gene. V was pared by 0 bases and J by 7 bases, with 15 bases between. In DNA, the CDR3 is TGCGCCAGCAGCCAAGATAGGGCAGGGAGAGGTGGCTACACCTTC. This encodes CASSQDRAGRGGYTF.

In this sample, this clonotype turned up many times. This rearrangement joins TRBV20-1 to TRBJ2-1; weak D call: TRBD2 (5 bases). This CDR3 contains 13 residues. Trimming removed 3 bases from V and 5 bases from J, with 11 bases in between. Germline CDR1 and CDR2: DFQATT and SNEGSKA (reference sequence). The CDR3 sequence: CSARTLAHNEQFF. The CDR3 coding sequence is TGCAGTGCTAGGACGCTAGCCCACAATGAGCAGTTCTTC.

The rearrangement joins TRBV7-9 to TRBJ1-1, with D unresolved. V was clipped by 5 bases and J by 6 bases, with 22 bases between them. The CDR3 sequence is 16 residues long. Germline CDR1 is SEHNR and CDR2 is FQNEAQ (reference sequence). The CDR3 loop is CASSQPNFPPEAEAFF. CDR3 DNA sequence: TGTGCCAGCAGCCAACCTAATTTTCCCCCCGAGGCTGAAGCTTTCTTT.

This clonotype was recorded many times. The V and J genes are TRBV27 and TRBJ2-7; a possible D gene is TRBD1 (5 bases). This CDR3 comprises 13 residues. The V gene lost 5 bases and the J gene lost 1 base, with 9 bases spanning the gap. Per the germline V gene, CDR1 is MNHEY and CDR2 is SMNVEV (reference sequence). The CDR3 sequence is CASSRQISYEQYF. The CDR3 DNA follows: TGTGCCAGCAGTCGACAGATTTCCTACGAGCAGTACTTC.

This clonotype was seen ten or more times. This chain uses TRBV6-6 with TRBJ1-3; 8 nucleotides align to TRBD1. There are 16 residues in the CDR3. The ends lost 2 bases at V and 4 bases at J; junction bases unmatched: 7. Germline CDR1 and CDR2: MNHNY and SVGAGI (reference sequence). The CDR3 DNA reads TGTGCCAGCAGTTACACACGACAGGGGAAAGGAAACACCATATATTTT. Amino acids: CASSYTRQGKGNTIYF.

Many counts were recorded for this clonotype. V gene TRBV6-1 combines with J gene TRBJ2-5; D is unresolved. CDR3 length: 17 amino acids. Germline-derived CDR1 and CDR2 are MNHNS and SASEGT. Trimming pared 5 bases from V and 5 bases from J, leaving 24 bases between. CDR3: CASSTHYLPAWLETQYF. The DNA for the CDR3 is TGTGCCAGCAGTACCCACTATCTACCTGCTTGGTTGGAGACCCAGTACTTC.

This clonotype was found many times. The gene calls are TRBV2 and TRBJ1-5; D gene ambiguous. This CDR3 is built from 13 residues. Germline CDR1 and CDR2: SNHLY and FYNNEI. Trimming took 7 bases from V and 1 from J, leaving 8 bases between them. In nucleotides, the CDR3 is TGTGCCAGCAACCCCGGAAGCAATCAGCCCCAGCATTTT. Amino acid sequence: CASNPGSNQPQHF.

For this clonotype: Possible read error: a much larger clone is one base away. The genes are TRBV7-2 and TRBJ2-1; a weak D match, TRBD1 (5 bases). The ends were cut back, 1 base at V and 11 bases at J, with 15 bases in the middle. There are 14 residues in the CDR3. The germline CDR1 and CDR2 sequences are SGHTA and FQGNSA. In nucleotides, the CDR3 is TGTGCCAGCAGCTTAGAGTTAGGGGTGCAGAAGCAGTTCTTC. Its protein product is CASSLELGVQKQFF. The complete variable domain, with remaining parts taken from reference TRBV7-2 and TRBJ2-1, reads GAGVSQSPSNKVTEKGKDVELRCDPISGHTALYWYRQSLGQGLEFLIYFQGNSAPDKSGLPSDRFSAERTGGSVSTLTIQRTQQEDSAVYLCASSLELGVQKQFFGPGTRLTVL.

With regard to this clonotype: With a much larger clone just one base away, this may be a read error. The chain uses TRBV7-3 and TRBJ2-1; TRBD2 matches 8 bases. CDR1 is SGHTA and CDR2 is FQGTGA in the germline V gene. This CDR3 region has 16 residues. The CDR3 sequence is CATSLISSGVYNEQFF. CDR3 nucleotides: TGTGCCACCAGCTTAATAAGTAGCGGGGTCTACAATGAGCAGTTCTTC.

Ten or more counts support this clonotype. The chain links TRBV20-1 to TRBJ1-5; D is perhaps TRBD1 (5 bases). The germline V and J ends were trimmed by 1 base and 5 bases, with 9 bases remaining between them. The CDR3 is 13 amino acids. Per germline, CDR1 DFQATT and CDR2 SNEGSKA (reference sequence). CDR3 amino acids: CSARGQNYQPQHF. CDR3 bases: TGCAGTGCTAGAGGACAGAATTATCAGCCCCAGCATTTT.

The sample holds many counts of this clonotype. The V call is TRBV27, the J call TRBJ2-3, with unresolved D. V lost 11 bases, J lost 4 bases, and 16 bases lay in between. This CDR3 has 13 amino acids. The germline CDR1 and CDR2 sequences are MNHEY and SMNVEV (reference sequence). CDR3 coding DNA: TGTGCCCCCCGACCCCACCTCGCAGATACGCAGTATTTT. It specifies CAPRPHLADTQYF.

This clonotype was detected many times. The chain has TRBV5-1 and TRBJ2-6; D is unresolved. The V gene's germline CDR1 is SGHRS and CDR2 YFSETQ. V gave up 4 bases and J gave up 0 bases, with 8 bases separating them. The CDR3 runs to 15 residues. The CDR3 sequence: CASSLENSGANVLTF. In nucleotides, the CDR3 is TGCGCCAGCAGCCTCGAAAACTCTGGGGCCAACGTCCTGACTTTC.

This clonotype was observed many times. This chain joins TRBV6-2 or TRBV6-3 and TRBJ1-2; D is uncertain. Per the germline V gene, CDR1 is MNHEY and CDR2 is SVGEGT. This CDR3 spans 14 amino acids. V lost 0 bases and J 7 bases, leaving 12 bases between the germline ends. The CDR3 bases are TGTGCCAGCAGTTACTCGCGAGACACGAGTGGCTACACCTTC. It specifies CASSYSRDTSGYTF.

Details on this clonotype: This may arise from a read error, as a much more abundant clone is one base away. This CDR3 is missing its conserved last phenylalanine or tryptophan, likely due to a read error. V gene TRBV30 combines with J gene TRBJ2-5; D is uncertain. Trimming stripped 0 bases from V and 4 bases from J, with 6 bases between. Germline V lookup: CDR1 GTSNPN, CDR2 SVGIG (reference sequence). There are 12 residues in the CDR3. The CDR3 DNA is TGTGCCTGGAGTGTAGTTTCAGAGACCCAGTACTCC. Residues: CAWSVVSETQYS.

The chain links TRBV7-8 to TRBJ1-2; 8 bases fit TRBD1. The junction had 3 bases not matched to a gene; V was cut back by 5 bases and J by 1 base. CDR3 length: 14 amino acids. Germline CDR1 and CDR2: SGHVS and FQNEAQ. CDR3 sequence: CASSATGGNYGYTF. As DNA, the CDR3 is TGTGCCAGCAGCGCAACAGGGGGTAACTATGGCTACACCTTC.

This clonotype was counted many times. The chain joins TRBV20-1 to TRBJ2-3; TRBD2 agrees at 9 bases. V shed 6 bases, J shed 5 bases, and the junction held 9 bases outside the gene matches. CDR1 is DFQATT and CDR2 is SNEGSKA in the germline V gene (reference sequence). The CDR3 length is 14 residues. The CDR3 DNA reads TGCAGTGCGAAAATTAGCGGGAGAAGAGATACGCAGTATTTT. It specifies CSAKISGRRDTQYF.

The chain joins TRBV12-3 or TRBV12-4 to TRBJ1-5; D remains unclear. V was clipped by 2 bases and J by 0 bases, with 5 bases between them. The CDR3 has 14 amino acids. The CDR3 loop reads CASSLRYSNQPQHF. The CDR3 region has the DNA TGTGCCAGCAGTTTAAGATATAGCAATCAGCCCCAGCATTTT.

This chain connects TRBV19 to TRBJ1-5, with 9 bases that match TRBD1. V lost 5 bases to trimming and J lost 7 bases; unmatched junction nucleotides: 6. The germline CDR1 and CDR2 sequences are LNHDA and SQIVND (reference sequence). This CDR3 comprises 14 residues. The CDR3 DNA is TGTGCCAGTAGTCGGGGACAGGGTTCCCAGCCCCAGCATTTT. It encodes CASSRGQGSQPQHF. The full variable domain, completed using reference TRBV19 and TRBJ1-5, is DGGITQSPKYLFRKEGQNVTLSCEQNLNHDAMYWYRQDPGQGLRLIYYSQIVNDFQKGDIAEGYSVSREKKESFPLTVTSAQKNPTAFYLCASSRGQGSQPQHFGDGTRLSIL.

The chain links TRBV30 to TRBJ1-5; D is ambiguous. Germline lookup yields CDR1 GTSNPN and CDR2 SVGIG (reference sequence). The CDR3 consists of 14 residues. The ends were cut back, 2 bases at V and 5 bases at J, with 13 bases in the middle. The CDR3 bases are TGTGCCTGGAGTAGACACCCCGCGGATCAGCCCCAGCATTTT. Amino acids: CAWSRHPADQPQHF.

Ten or more counts support this clonotype. V gene TRBV4-1 combines with J gene TRBJ2-3; a weak D match, TRBD1 (6 bases). The CDR3 contains 15 residues. Deletions cut 3 bases from V and 3 bases from J, with 13 bases between. Germline V CDR1 and CDR2: MGHRA, YSYEKL. CDR3 in amino acids: CASSHQGRSTDTQYF. The CDR3 DNA is TGCGCCAGCAGCCATCAGGGGCGATCAACAGATACGCAGTATTTT.

This clonotype was picked up many times. The rearrangement links TRBV7-9 to TRBJ2-3; 9 bases align to TRBD2. Germline V gene lookup returns CDR1 SEHNR and CDR2 FQNEAQ (reference sequence). The CDR3 covers 13 residues. Trimming at V came to 8 bases and at J to 4 bases, leaving 4 bases not matched to a gene. The CDR3 here is CASRREGPDTQYF. Written as DNA, the CDR3 is TGTGCCAGCCGGCGGGAGGGGCCAGATACGCAGTATTTT.

This clonotype was picked up many times. The chain links TRBV7-2 to TRBJ2-2; 8 nucleotides align to TRBD1. Germline V gene data show CDR1 as SGHTA and CDR2 as FQGNSA. V shed 5 bases, J shed 5 bases, and the junction held 7 bases outside the gene matches. This CDR3 has 15 residues. This chain's CDR3 is CASSPQQGGTGELFF. The CDR3 coding sequence is TGTGCCAGCAGCCCCCAACAGGGGGGTACCGGGGAGCTGTTTTTT.